This entry is about one T cell receptor beta chain. Its antigen is unknown. This CDR3 contains 17 residues. V was clipped by 0 bases and J by 3 bases; unmatched bases: 4. In germline, CDR1 is LGHNT, CDR2 FRNRAP. This record belongs to a study of CD8 T cells in ankylosing spondylitis. Overall study results and limits: Disease-associated clones were CD8+ and fairly uncommon in peripheral blood. Blood of patients with ankylosing spondylitis appeared to be characterized by a TCR beta motif of eight highly homologous variants.

Molecular-barcoded quantitative 5'-RACE produced these TCR beta libraries. TCRdb reprocessed the 5' RACE reads with MiXCR, giving one entry per CDR3 protein. The sample lists fewer than 550,000 distinct CDR3 sequences; about 5.7% were seen once. This chain uses TRBV12-5 with TRBJ2-5; 13 bases match TRBD2. The sequence came from a male donor with ankylosing spondylitis. Sequencing input: blood, either unsorted or a sorted T cell fraction (not recorded which). CDR3: CASGLVQGLAGKETQYF. The CDR3, as DNA: TGTGCTAGTGGTTTGGTACAGGGACTAGCGGGGAAAGAGACCCAGTACTTC. The whole variable domain, filled in from reference TRBV12-5 and TRBJ2-5, reads DARVTQTPRHKVTEMGQEVTMRCQPILGHNTVFWYRQTMMQGLELLAYFRNRAPLDDSGMPKDRFSAEMPDATLATLKIQPSEPRDSAVYFCASGLVQGLAGKETQYFGPGTRLLVL.